This is a list of T cell receptor beta chains from one sample in a study of T cells in Graves' hyperthyroidism and ophthalmopathy. Each CDR3 protein gets one entry after TCRdb re-called the multiplex PCR reads with MiXCR. The table shows roughly 740,000 distinct CDR3 sequences, with around 17% occurring only once. The specimen sequenced was blood. The receptors were sampled from a man younger than 35 with Graves' hyperthyroidism. Both conserved end residues are part of each CDR3. The order of the fields is J gene, V gene, clone size, D gene, CDR3 protein, CDR3 DNA. The D gene is left open where the match is weak. Size values are once, few and many counts, or a class for expanded clones, and some rows have none.

TRBJ1-3	TRBV6-1	.	.	CASRFNGRDTIYF	TGTGCCAGCCGGTTCAACGGGAGGGACACCATATATTTT
TRBJ1-1	TRBV29-1	few	.	CSVDRDTEAFF	TGCAGCGTTGACAGGGACACTGAAGCTTTCTTT
TRBJ2-2	TRBV20-1	.	.	CSARARYTGELFF	TGCAGTGCTAGGGCTCGATACACCGGGGAGCTGTTTTTT
TRBJ1-3	TRBV2	.	TRBD1	CASRGQARNTIYF	TGTGCCAGCAGAGGACAGGCCCGAAACACCATATATTTT
TRBJ2-1	TRBV7-3	few	.	CASSLSPGYSYNEQFF	TGTGCCAGCAGCCTATCCCCAGGGTACTCCTACAATGAGCAGTTCTTC
TRBJ2-7	TRBV20-1	.	TRBD2	CSARLAGHWEQYF	TGCAGTGCTCGACTAGCGGGACATTGGGAGCAGTACTTC
TRBJ2-2	TRBV6-9	.	.	CASSYGGPGAGELFF	TGTGCCAGCAGTTACGGGGGCCCGGGCGCCGGGGAGCTGTTTTTT
TRBJ2-5	TRBV20-1	many	.	CSVLKTQYF	TGCAGTGTCCTAAAGACCCAGTACTTC
TRBJ2-7	TRBV29-1	few	.	CSVGGRLTYEQYF	TGCAGCGTTGGCGGGCGCCTAACCTACGAGCAGTACTTC
TRBJ2-7	TRBV7-9	many	.	CASSPILISEQYF	TGTGCCAGCAGCCCTATACTAATCTCCGAGCAGTACTTC
TRBJ2-7	TRBV2	many	.	CASGTGGHNYEQYF	TGTGCCAGCGGTACGGGGGGACACAACTACGAGCAGTACTTC
TRBJ2-3	TRBV30	many	TRBD2	CAWSHRASGRGTDTQYF	TGTGCCTGGAGCCACCGCGCTAGCGGGAGAGGTACAGATACGCAGTATTTT
TRBJ2-1	TRBV28	many	TRBD2	CASSSGGGPDEQFF	TGTGCCAGCAGTTCTGGGGGAGGGCCGGATGAGCAGTTCTTC
TRBJ2-1	TRBV6-1	few	TRBD1	CASSGGQDQYNEQFF	TGTGCCAGCAGTGGAGGACAGGACCAATACAATGAGCAGTTCTTC
TRBJ2-2	TRBV28	.	.	CASSLPGNTGELFF	TGTGCCAGCAGTTTACCCGGAAACACCGGGGAGCTGTTTTTT
TRBJ2-3	TRBV6-5	.	.	CASSYSASSTDTQYF	TGTGCCAGCAGTTACTCGGCATCTAGCACAGATACGCAGTATTTT
TRBJ2-7	TRBV29-1	many	TRBD1	CSVQGDTYEQYF	TGCAGCGTTCAGGGGGATACCTACGAGCAGTACTTC